This TCR beta chain originates from a study of cytomegalovirus exposure and HLA in healthy donors. General study findings and limits: Versus the roughly 700-donor mean, an Asian-associated ancestry cluster reportedly showed fewer N-insertions in a later analysis. Highest at DRB1 and lowest at HLA-C, TCR association rates differed among HLA loci in a later analysis. Productive rates of about 87% or about 30% were seen for most TCR beta V segments in an earlier analysis.

To note about this clone: The antigen remains unidentified.

PCR used 60 Vbeta primers and 13 Jbeta primers. Profiled with immunoSEQ multiplex PCR; TCRdb holds only in-frame clones, not every one. The profile shows 120,000 to 150,000 clones, more than 60% of them singletons. Donors were ostensibly healthy at sampling, although undocumented immune exposures were probable. CDR3 length: 14 residues. Germline V gives CDR1 WNHNN, CDR2 SYGVQD (reference sequence). V was clipped by 9 bases and J by 0 bases, with 11 bases between them. Sequencing was done on a sample of PBMCs. The rearrangement uses TRBV10-1 and TRBJ2-2; the D gene is possibly TRBD1 (6 bases). The sequence was obtained from a man in his forties in good health and CMV-seropositive. CDR3 DNA: TGCGCCAGTCTCCGGGACACGAACACCGGGGAGCTGTTTTTT. Amino acid sequence: CASLRDTNTGELFF.